This is a list of T cell receptor beta chains from one sample in a study of T cells after yellow fever vaccination. TCRdb re-called the 5' RACE reads with MiXCR, one entry per CDR3 protein. The sample consists of 610,000 or so distinct CDR3 sequences, over 9% of them appearing once. Sequenced material: PBMCs, taken on the day of the yellow fever booster vaccination. These receptors were obtained from a young man who received the YFV17D yellow fever vaccine. The CDR3 runs from the conserved cysteine through the conserved F or W. D genes are given only for firm matches. Clone size is shown for a subset of rows, as once, few, many or a class of expanded clone.

J gene,V gene,D gene,clone size,CDR3 DNA,CDR3 protein
TRBJ2-3,TRBV5-1,.,.,TGCGCCAGCAGGCCAGGAACTACAGATACGCAGTATTTT,CASRPGTTDTQYF
TRBJ1-1,TRBV20-1,.,.,TGCAGTGCTAGTGTCGGAAATATGAACACTGAAGCTTTCTTT,CSASVGNMNTEAFF
TRBJ2-2,TRBV7-8,TRBD2,.,TGTGCCAGCAGCCAAAGCGGGAGGGCCTCAACCGGGGAGCTGTTTTTT,CASSQSGRASTGELFF
TRBJ1-2,TRBV6-5,.,.,TGTGCCAGCAGTGACAGCCTCTATGGCTACACCTTC,CASSDSLYGYTF
TRBJ2-7,TRBV7-9,TRBD1,.,TGTGCCAGCAGCTACAGGGGCGAATCCTACGAGCAGTACTTC,CASSYRGESYEQYF
TRBJ2-7,TRBV20-1,TRBD1,few,TGCAGTGCTAGGCAGGACAGGGGGGTCTACGAGCAGTACTTC,CSARQDRGVYEQYF
TRBJ2-2,TRBV5-6,TRBD1,.,TGTGCCAGCAGCCCACCCCCGGGACAGGGCAACACCGGGGAGCTGTTTTTT,CASSPPPGQGNTGELFF
TRBJ2-3,TRBV7-9,.,.,TGTGCCAGCAGCTCATCCGGGACACGGTCAGATACGCAGTATTTT,CASSSSGTRSDTQYF
TRBJ2-7,TRBV20-1,.,few,TGCAGTGCTAGTGGGCTCGACGAGCAGTACTTC,CSASGLDEQYF
TRBJ2-1,TRBV2,.,.,TGTGCCAGCCTTCCGGGAGAACGGTATGAGCAGTTCTTC,CASLPGERYEQFF
TRBJ2-1,TRBV29-1,.,few,TGCAGCGTTGTTGGGGGGACTCCTCAGTTCTTC,CSVVGGTPQFF
TRBJ2-7,TRBV25-1,TRBD1,.,TGTGCCAGCAGTGGGACAGGGGTTAGGGAGCAGTACTTC,CASSGTGVREQYF
TRBJ2-7,TRBV7-2,.,few,TGTGCCAGCAGCTTAGTTTGGGGGGAGCAGTACTTC,CASSLVWGEQYF
TRBJ2-3,TRBV7-2,TRBD2,few,TGTGCCAGCAGCAGCGGGACTCCCCCAGATACGCAGTATTTT,CASSSGTPPDTQYF
TRBJ2-5,TRBV7-3,.,.,TGTGCCAGCAGCCCCTCCAAAGGGGAGACCCAGTACTTC,CASSPSKGETQYF
TRBJ2-7,TRBV6-5,.,.,TGTGCCAGCAGTTCGGGACACCTGAGCTCCTACGAGCAGTACTTC,CASSSGHLSSYEQYF
TRBJ1-5,TRBV7-9,.,few,TGTGCCAGCAGCACCGGACGGGATTCCAATCAGCCCCAGCATTTT,CASSTGRDSNQPQHF
TRBJ2-3,TRBV20-1,.,.,TGCAGTGCTAGAGTTTCCTCCTCAGGAGATACGCAGTATTTT,CSARVSSSGDTQYF
TRBJ2-7,TRBV7-2,TRBD2,.,TGTGCCAGCAGCTTAGCCCTAGCGGGATTGGTTGAGCAGTACTTC,CASSLALAGLVEQYF